Sequencing of this T cell receptor (beta chain) was carried out in a study of blood T cell repertoires in COVID-19. Enrollees, about 18 to 95 years old, lived in 24 US areas. Which cohort a participant joined came from the clinical history participants gave. Sequencing used immunoSEQ multiplex PCR; TCRdb keeps in-frame clones, though not all of them. There are roughly 230,000 clones in the sample; 80% to 90% occur only once, and under 7% lies in the top ten. In its sample, this clone was seen once. CDR3 size: 15 residues. The germline gives CDR1 SGHRS, CDR2 YFSETQ. V was pared by 4 bases and J by 8 bases, with 12 bases of the junction left unmatched.

The chain employs TRBV5-1 and TRBJ1-2, with 9 bases identical to TRBD1. The TCR sequence derives from a woman aged 45-59 years who had been exposed to COVID-19. Sequences were obtained from PBMCs or T cells enriched from blood (not recorded which). The CDR3 is CASSPYRGRAGGYTF. CDR3 DNA: TGCGCCAGCAGCCCTTACAGGGGGCGTGCGGGGGGCTACACCTTC.